This T cell receptor beta chain was observed in a study of tissue T cells after allogeneic stem cell transplantation (dated by TCRdb to about 2022). Context from the whole study: The study profiled TCR beta repertoires in many tissues obtained from research autopsies of patients with and without GVHD, and also in mouse models of GVHD. The human arm was conducted as a prospective observational study, and neither blinding nor randomization was performed. Overall study results and their limits: Within patients, how anatomically similar the tissues were was a key factor in shaping TCR repertoire composition, regardless of disease or transplant status. Which tissue TCRs were alloreactive or antigen-specific was not determined in the study, and some of the clones might have been host cells that persisted. A small and clinically heterogeneous patient cohort was studied, and sampling depth was acknowledged as a limitation. In both patients and mice, T cells from blood and spleen picked up only a limited part of the TCR repertoire that was detected in tissues. Only a few T cell clones appeared in more than one patient, yet motif-based clustering showed tissue-specific repertoire signatures that were shared between patients.

As for this clone: The antigen this receptor binds is unknown. Gene names and germline sequences here are all drawn from mouse data. The read terminates 1 residue ahead of where the CDR3 ends, so the germline J gene completes it.

Preparation of the library involved the immunoSEQ multiplex PCR assay. Adaptive Biotechnologies performed TCRbeta CDR3 sequencing at survey depth and reported CDR3 sequences, V/J genes, productive frequency, and template counts. TCR beta CDR3 regions were amplified from genomic DNA instead of RNA. The original methods were these. Jensen-Shannon divergence was used to quantify pairwise repertoire overlap between tissues, with a value of 1 meaning complete divergence and a value of 0 meaning identical repertoires. Based on pairwise JSD values, tissues were grouped by single-linkage agglomerative hierarchical clustering, and the results were shown as dendrograms. GLIPH2 was applied to all patient samples using simulation_depth 1000, kmer_min_depth 3, and cdr3_length_cutoff 8, and only groups with more than two unique CDR3s were retained. A standardized tissue-overlap score was calculated by extrapolating Jaccard GLIPH-group overlap across patients to a standard repertoire size of 1000 clones. To look at how diversity was associated with clinical or experimental variables, linear mixed-effect models were used, with tissue treated as a fixed effect and individual treated as a random effect. What TCRdb holds here is the immuneACCESS table cut down to in-frame rearrangements. Part of the clones is not present; checked against another copy, under half of the missing clones reflect an unresolved V gene, and the others are unexplained. Clone size and the V and J calls come from that table; the DNA yielded D and trimming. Within this sample are 8,000 or so clones, with approximately 50% of them counted one time only. Jointly, the top ten make up 8.4% of the sample.

Via the germline V gene, CDR1 is MNHDT and CDR2 YYDKIL. The CDR3 sequence holds 15 residues, the cysteine and phenylalanine included. The DNA has 42 bases, all within the CDR3, and is read from base 1. A distance of 8 bases separates the germline ends of V and J, which lose 0 bases and 3 bases respectively. Taken with the paper, the label for time point translates to: mouse harvest day 7 after allogeneic transplant. Each mouse graft consisted of 10^7 T-cell-depleted bone marrow cells plus 10^6 splenic CD5+ T cells and was given by tail vein injection. To model GVHD in mice, a major MHC-mismatch B6 (H2b) into BALB/c (H2d) model was used, and tissues were profiled at day 7 or 14. Mouse tissues and retro-orbital blood were harvested on day 7 or 14 post-transplant using separate sterile tools per animal; livers were flushed beforehand. Before genomic DNA isolation with the DNeasy Blood & Tissue Kit, mouse tissues were minced with razor blades in buffered saline.

Rearrangement joined TRBV17 to TRBJ1-4; the D segment could be TRBD1, given 6 matching bases. The sample comprised gut tissue. The receptor's source is a female BALB/c mouse given C57BL/6 T cells with graft-versus-host disease after an allogeneic hematopoietic cell transplant. The CDR3 is CASSRDGTPNERLFF. The CDR3 bases that were read are TGTGCTAGCAGTAGAGACGGGACACCCAACGAAAGATTATTT.